This T cell receptor beta chain is drawn from a study of blood T cell repertoires in COVID-19. Germline V lookup: CDR1 MNHEY, CDR2 SVGAGI. V dropped 2 bases and J dropped 2 bases, with 15 bases sitting between them. The CDR3 runs to 16 residues. The method was immunoSEQ multiplex PCR; TCRdb's version includes in-frame clones alone and lacks a portion of them. The sample has around 65,000 clones, 76% seen once; the top ten hold around 6.4%. This chain connects TRBV6-5 to TRBJ2-5, with TRBD1 as a possible D gene (5 bases). The TCR comes from a woman aged 45-59 years with active or convalescent COVID-19. The sample taken for sequencing was peripheral blood. Written as DNA, the CDR3 is TGTGCCAGCAGTTACCGCGCTCCGAGACAGCAAGAGACCCAGTACTTC. Its protein is CASSYRAPRQQETQYF.